These T cell receptor beta chains were read from a single sample in a study of cytomegalovirus exposure and HLA in healthy donors. The method was immunoSEQ multiplex PCR; TCRdb's version includes in-frame clones alone and lacks a portion of them. The sample carries about 140,000 clones, approximately 87% recorded once. Sample: PBMCs. The receptor source for this set is a woman aged 25 to 39 in good health and CMV-seronegative. The CDR3 runs from the conserved cysteine through the conserved F or W. Each record gives: V gene, J gene, D gene, clone size, CDR3 DNA, CDR3 protein. D genes are given only for firm matches. Expanded clones are given a class, and other clones once, few, many or no size at all.

TRBV7-2,TRBJ2-1,NA,once,TGTGCCAGCAGCATGGTAGCGTCGGACCAGTTCTTC,CASSMVASDQFF
TRBV7-3,TRBJ2-7,NA,NA,TGTGCCAGCAGCTTAAACGGAGCCTCCTACGAGCAGTACTTC,CASSLNGASYEQYF
TRBV4-3,TRBJ1-2,NA,NA,TGCGCCAGCAGCCAACATCCCCTAAACTATGGCTACACCTTC,CASSQHPLNYGYTF
TRBV18,TRBJ2-5,NA,once,TGTGCCAGCTCACCAGGGACTTCAGAGACCCAGTACTTC,CASSPGTSETQYF
TRBV5-1,TRBJ2-1,NA,NA,TGCGCCAGCAGCTTGGGTCTTGACTCCCACAATGAGCAGTTCTTC,CASSLGLDSHNEQFF
TRBV7-2,TRBJ2-1,NA,once,TGTGCCAGCAGCTGGGGAGCACGACTTGCCTCGCCGTACAATGAGCAGTTCTTC,CASSWGARLASPYNEQFF
TRBV5-4,TRBJ1-4,NA,NA,TGTGCCAGCAGCTTGGGGGGAGTTCAGGAAAAACTGTTTTTT,CASSLGGVQEKLFF
TRBV6-6,TRBJ2-1,NA,NA,TGTGCCAGCAGTCCCCGGTCGGGGAATGAGCAGTTCTTC,CASSPRSGNEQFF
TRBV6-5,TRBJ2-7,TRBD1,NA,TGTGCCAGCAGGCGGGACAGGGATAAGTCCTACGAGCAGTACTTC,CASRRDRDKSYEQYF
TRBV5-1,TRBJ1-2,TRBD1,NA,TGCGCCAGCAGCTTATGGACAGGAAACTATGGCTACACCTTC,CASSLWTGNYGYTF
TRBV28,TRBJ1-1,TRBD1,NA,TGTGCCAGCAGACTTGGACAGGCCGAGAACACTGAAGCTTTCTTT,CASRLGQAENTEAFF
TRBV28,TRBJ1-2,TRBD1,once,TGTGCCAGCCTGACAGGGGTTAACTATGGCTACACCTTC,CASLTGVNYGYTF
TRBV28,TRBJ2-1,TRBD2,NA,TGTGCCAGCAGTCCGACTAGCGGGAGGGCTTGGTCCTACAATGAGCAGTTCTTC,CASSPTSGRAWSYNEQFF
TRBV6-1,TRBJ1-1,NA,few,TGTGCCAGCAGTGAACTCGTGAACACTGAAGCTTTCTTT,CASSELVNTEAFF
TRBV4-3,TRBJ2-3,NA,few,TGCGCCAGCAAGCCGGTCCTATCCACAGATACGCAGTATTTT,CASKPVLSTDTQYF
TRBV28,TRBJ2-7,TRBD1,NA,TGTGCCAGCACAAGAGACAGGGAATGGTACGAGCAGTACTTC,CASTRDREWYEQYF
TRBV19,TRBJ2-7,TRBD1,NA,TGTGCCAGTAGCAAGGGACAGGAGAGCTCCTACGAGCAGTACTTC,CASSKGQESSYEQYF
TRBV5-1,TRBJ2-1,TRBD1,NA,TGCGCCAGCAGCTCAGGGGGCCCCTACAATGAGCAGTTCTTC,CASSSGGPYNEQFF
TRBV5-6,TRBJ1-2,TRBD1,NA,TGTGCCAGCAGCTTGGAAGGACAGGGCGCTCTTGCTGGCTACACCTTC,CASSLEGQGALAGYTF
TRBV18,TRBJ1-1,NA,NA,TGTGCCAGCTCACCGCAGGGTCAGGGCACTGAAGCTTTCTTT,CASSPQGQGTEAFF
TRBV7-9,TRBJ2-5,NA,NA,TGTGCCAGCAGCTTAATTTACGGGTCCGGAGAGACCCAGTACTTC,CASSLIYGSGETQYF
TRBV6-6,TRBJ1-1,NA,NA,TGTGCCAGCAGTTACGCCCCGGGACACTTGAACACTGAAGCTTTCTTT,CASSYAPGHLNTEAFF
TRBV5-1,TRBJ1-2,NA,once,TGCGCCAGCAGCTTAGCTCCCCTCTTGGACTATGGCTACACCTTC,CASSLAPLLDYGYTF
TRBV7-9,TRBJ2-2,NA,NA,TGTGCCAGCAGCTTAGTGCCGGGTAACACCGGGGAGCTGTTTTTT,CASSLVPGNTGELFF
TRBV10-2,TRBJ2-7,NA,NA,TGCGCCAGCGCGACAGGTAGCTACGAGCAGTACTTC,CASATGSYEQYF
TRBV18,TRBJ1-3,TRBD1,NA,TGTGCCAGCTCACCACCCGCAGGGGGCAGCTCTGGAAACACCATATATTTT,CASSPPAGGSSGNTIYF
TRBV6-5,TRBJ1-5,TRBD1,few,TGTGCCAGCAGTAGGACAGGGGGCAGAGGTCAGCCCCAGCATTTT,CASSRTGGRGQPQHF
TRBV6-5,TRBJ2-7,TRBD2,NA,TGTGCCAGCAGTTACTCGAGCGGGGTCGGGTACTACGAGCAGTACTTC,CASSYSSGVGYYEQYF
TRBV5-6,TRBJ1-1,NA,few,TGTGCCAGCAGCTTGCAGAACACTGAAGCTTTCTTT,CASSLQNTEAFF
TRBV2,TRBJ2-5,NA,NA,TGTGCCAGCAGACAAACCGACAGGTACCAAGAGACCCAGTACTTC,CASRQTDRYQETQYF
TRBV6-5,TRBJ2-1,TRBD2,NA,TGTGCCAGCAGCCGAGCTAGCGGGGGGGCCCGTGAGCAGTTCTTC,CASSRASGGAREQFF